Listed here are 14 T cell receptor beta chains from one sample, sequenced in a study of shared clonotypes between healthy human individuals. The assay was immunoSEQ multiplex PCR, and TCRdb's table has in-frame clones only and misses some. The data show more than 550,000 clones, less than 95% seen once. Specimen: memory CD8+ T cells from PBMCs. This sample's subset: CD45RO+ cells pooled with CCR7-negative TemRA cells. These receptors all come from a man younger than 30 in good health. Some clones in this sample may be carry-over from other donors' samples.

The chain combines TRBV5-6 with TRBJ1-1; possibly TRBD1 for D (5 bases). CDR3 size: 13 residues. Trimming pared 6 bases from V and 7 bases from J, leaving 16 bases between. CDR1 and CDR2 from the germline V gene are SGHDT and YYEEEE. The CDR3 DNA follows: TGTGCCAGCAACCAGGTTGGGGCTGGTGAAGCTTTCTTT. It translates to CASNQVGAGEAFF.

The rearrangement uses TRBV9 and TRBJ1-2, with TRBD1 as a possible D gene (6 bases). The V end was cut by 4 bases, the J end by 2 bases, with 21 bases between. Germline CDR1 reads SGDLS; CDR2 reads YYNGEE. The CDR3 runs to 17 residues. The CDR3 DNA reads TGTGCCAGCAGCCTCTCCGCAGGGGCGAGGGGAAACTATGGCTACACCTTC. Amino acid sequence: CASSLSAGARGNYGYTF. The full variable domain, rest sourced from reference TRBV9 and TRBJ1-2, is DSGVTQTPKHLITATGQRVTLRCSPRSGDLSVYWYQQSLDQGLQFLIQYYNGEERAKGNILERFSAQQFPDLHSELNLSSLELGDSALYFCASSLSAGARGNYGYTFGSGTRLTVV.

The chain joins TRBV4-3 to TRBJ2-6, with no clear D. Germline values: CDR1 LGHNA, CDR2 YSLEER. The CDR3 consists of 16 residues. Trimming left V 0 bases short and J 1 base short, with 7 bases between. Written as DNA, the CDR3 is TGCGCCAGCAGCCAAGATAAGGGTTCTGGGGCCAACGTCCTGACTTTC. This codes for CASSQDKGSGANVLTF.

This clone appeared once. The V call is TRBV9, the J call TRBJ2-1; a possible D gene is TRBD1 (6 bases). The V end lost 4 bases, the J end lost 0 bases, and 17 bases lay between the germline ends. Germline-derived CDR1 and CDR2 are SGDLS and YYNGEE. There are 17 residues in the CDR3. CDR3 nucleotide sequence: TGTGCCAGCAGCCTCCAGGACAGTTCTCCCTCCTACAATGAGCAGTTCTTC. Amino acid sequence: CASSLQDSSPSYNEQFF.

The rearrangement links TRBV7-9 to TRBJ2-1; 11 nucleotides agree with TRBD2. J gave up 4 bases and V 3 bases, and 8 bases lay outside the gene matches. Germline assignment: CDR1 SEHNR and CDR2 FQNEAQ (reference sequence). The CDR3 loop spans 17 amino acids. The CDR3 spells CASSFPVGLADYNEQFF. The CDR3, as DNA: TGTGCCAGCAGCTTCCCTGTGGGACTAGCGGATTACAATGAGCAGTTCTTC. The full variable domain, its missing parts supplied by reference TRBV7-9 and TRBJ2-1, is DTGVSQNPRHKITKRGQNVTFRCDPISEHNRLYWYRQTLGQGPEFLTYFQNEAQLEKSRLLSDRFSAERPKGSFSTLEIQRTEQGDSAMYLCASSFPVGLADYNEQFFGPGTRLTVL.

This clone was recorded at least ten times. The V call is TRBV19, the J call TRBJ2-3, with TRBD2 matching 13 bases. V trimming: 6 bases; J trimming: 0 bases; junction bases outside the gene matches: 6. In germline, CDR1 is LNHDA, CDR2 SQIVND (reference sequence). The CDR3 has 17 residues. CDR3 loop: CASRGLAGVPSTDTQYF. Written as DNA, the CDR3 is TGTGCCAGTAGAGGACTAGCGGGAGTCCCTAGCACAGATACGCAGTATTTT.

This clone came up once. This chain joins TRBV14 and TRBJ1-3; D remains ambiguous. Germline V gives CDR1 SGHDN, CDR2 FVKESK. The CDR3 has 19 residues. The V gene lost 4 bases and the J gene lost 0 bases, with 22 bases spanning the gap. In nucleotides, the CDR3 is TGTGCCAGCAGCCCAAGAGTATGGAAACAGAACCTCTCTGGAAACACCATATATTTT. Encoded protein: CASSPRVWKQNLSGNTIYF.

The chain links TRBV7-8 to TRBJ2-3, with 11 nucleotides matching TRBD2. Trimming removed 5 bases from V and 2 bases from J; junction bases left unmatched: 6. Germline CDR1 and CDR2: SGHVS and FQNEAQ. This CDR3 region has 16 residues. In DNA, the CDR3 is TGTGCCAGCAGCGATGGACTAGCGGGCTACACAGATACGCAGTATTTT. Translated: CASSDGLAGYTDTQYF.

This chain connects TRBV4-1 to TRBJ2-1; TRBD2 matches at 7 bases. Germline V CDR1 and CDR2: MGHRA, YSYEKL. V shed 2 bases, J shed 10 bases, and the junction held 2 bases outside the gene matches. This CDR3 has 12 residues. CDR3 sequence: CASSQLGGEQFF. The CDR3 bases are TGCGCCAGCAGCCAACTGGGGGGGGAGCAGTTCTTC.

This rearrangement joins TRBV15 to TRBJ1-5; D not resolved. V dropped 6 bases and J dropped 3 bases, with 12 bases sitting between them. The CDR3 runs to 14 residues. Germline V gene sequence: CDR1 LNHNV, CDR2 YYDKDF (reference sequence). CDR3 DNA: TGTGCCACCAGACTGGACGGGAACAATCAGCCCCAGCATTTT. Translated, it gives CATRLDGNNQPQHF.

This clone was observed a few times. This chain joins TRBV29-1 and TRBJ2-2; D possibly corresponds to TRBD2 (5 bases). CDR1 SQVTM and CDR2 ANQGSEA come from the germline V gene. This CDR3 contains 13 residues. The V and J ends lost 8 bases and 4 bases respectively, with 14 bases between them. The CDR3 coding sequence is TGCAGCTCCTGGTCCCGGGGCACCGGGGAGCTGTTTTTT. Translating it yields CSSWSRGTGELFF.

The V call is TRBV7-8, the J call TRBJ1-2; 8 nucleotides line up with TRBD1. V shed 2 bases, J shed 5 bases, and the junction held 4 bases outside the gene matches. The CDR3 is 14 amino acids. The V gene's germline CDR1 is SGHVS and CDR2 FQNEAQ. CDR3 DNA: TGTGCCAGCAGCTTAATGGGGACAGGTTATGGCTACACCTTC. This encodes CASSLMGTGYGYTF.

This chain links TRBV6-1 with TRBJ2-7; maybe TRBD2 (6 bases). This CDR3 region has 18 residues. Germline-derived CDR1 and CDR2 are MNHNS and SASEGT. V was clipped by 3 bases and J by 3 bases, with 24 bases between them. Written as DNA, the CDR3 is TGTGCCAGCAGTGACCACCGGGGCCTGGGGGGTAACTACTACGAGCAGTACTTC. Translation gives CASSDHRGLGGNYYEQYF.

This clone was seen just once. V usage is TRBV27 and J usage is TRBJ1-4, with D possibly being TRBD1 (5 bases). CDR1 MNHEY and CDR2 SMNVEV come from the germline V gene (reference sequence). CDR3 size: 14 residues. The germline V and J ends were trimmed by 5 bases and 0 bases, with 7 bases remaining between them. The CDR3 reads CASSGAATNEKLFF. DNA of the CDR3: TGTGCCAGCAGTGGGGCTGCAACTAATGAAAAACTGTTTTTT.